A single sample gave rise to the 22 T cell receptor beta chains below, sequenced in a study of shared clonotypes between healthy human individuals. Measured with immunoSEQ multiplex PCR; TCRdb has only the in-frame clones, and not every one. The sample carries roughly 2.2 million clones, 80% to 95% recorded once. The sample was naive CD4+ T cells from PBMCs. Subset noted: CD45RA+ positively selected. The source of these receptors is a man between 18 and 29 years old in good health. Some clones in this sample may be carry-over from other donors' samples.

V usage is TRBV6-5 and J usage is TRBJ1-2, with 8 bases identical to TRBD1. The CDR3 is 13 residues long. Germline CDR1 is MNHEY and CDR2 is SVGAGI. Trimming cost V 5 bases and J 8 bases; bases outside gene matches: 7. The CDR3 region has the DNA TGTGCCAGCAGTCGGACAGGGCCGGGCGGCTACACCTTC. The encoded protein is CASSRTGPGGYTF.

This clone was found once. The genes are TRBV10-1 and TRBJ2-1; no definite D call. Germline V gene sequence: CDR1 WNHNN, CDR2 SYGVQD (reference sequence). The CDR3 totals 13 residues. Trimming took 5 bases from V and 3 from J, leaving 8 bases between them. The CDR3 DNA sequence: TGCGCCAGCAGTTTGGAATACTACAATGAGCAGTTCTTC. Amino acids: CASSLEYYNEQFF.

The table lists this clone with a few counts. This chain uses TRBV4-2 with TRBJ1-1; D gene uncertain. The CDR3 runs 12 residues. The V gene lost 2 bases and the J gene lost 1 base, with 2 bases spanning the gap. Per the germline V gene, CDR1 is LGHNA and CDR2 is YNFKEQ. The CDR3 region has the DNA TGTGCCAGCAGCCAACAGAACACTGAAGCTTTCTTT. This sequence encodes CASSQQNTEAFF.

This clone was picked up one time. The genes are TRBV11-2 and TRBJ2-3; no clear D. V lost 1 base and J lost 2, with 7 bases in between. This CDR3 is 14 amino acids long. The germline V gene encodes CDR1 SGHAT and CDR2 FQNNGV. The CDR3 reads CASSLVRATDTQYF. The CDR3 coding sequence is TGTGCCAGCAGCTTAGTGCGAGCCACAGATACGCAGTATTTT.

CDR3 amino acids: CASSATVGRNNEQFF. DNA for the CDR3: TGTGCCAGCAGCGCCACAGTGGGGCGGAACAATGAGCAGTTCTTC. The chain carries TRBV9 and TRBJ2-1; possibly TRBD1 for D (5 bases). V was trimmed by 3 bases and J by 5 bases, leaving 15 bases between them. Germline V gene lookup returns CDR1 SGDLS and CDR2 YYNGEE. The CDR3 is made up of 15 amino acids.

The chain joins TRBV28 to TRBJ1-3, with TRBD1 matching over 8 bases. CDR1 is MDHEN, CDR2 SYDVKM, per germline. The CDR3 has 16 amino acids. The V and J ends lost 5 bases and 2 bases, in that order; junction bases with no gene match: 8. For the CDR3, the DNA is TGTGCCAGCAGTGATAGGACAGGGCATACTGGAAACACCATATATTTT. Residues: CASSDRTGHTGNTIYF. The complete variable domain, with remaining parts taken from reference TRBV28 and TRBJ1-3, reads DVKVTQSSRYLVKRTGEKVFLECVQDMDHENMFWYRQDPGLGLRLIYFSYDVKMKEKGDIPEGYSVSREKKERFSLILESASTNQTSMYLCASSDRTGHTGNTIYFGEGSWLTVV.

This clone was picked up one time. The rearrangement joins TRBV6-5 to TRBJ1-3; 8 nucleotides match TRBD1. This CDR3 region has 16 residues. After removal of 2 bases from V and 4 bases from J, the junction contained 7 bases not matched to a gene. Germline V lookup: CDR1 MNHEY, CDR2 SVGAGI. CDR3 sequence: CASSYPTGAKGNTIYF. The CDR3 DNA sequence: TGTGCCAGCAGTTACCCGACAGGGGCAAAGGGAAACACCATATATTTT.

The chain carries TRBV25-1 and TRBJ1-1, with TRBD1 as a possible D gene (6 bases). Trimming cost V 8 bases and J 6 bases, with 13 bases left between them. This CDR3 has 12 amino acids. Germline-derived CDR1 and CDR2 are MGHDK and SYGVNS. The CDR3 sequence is CASGQLGAEAFF. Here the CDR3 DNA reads TGTGCCAGCGGACAGCTTGGCGCTGAAGCTTTCTTT.

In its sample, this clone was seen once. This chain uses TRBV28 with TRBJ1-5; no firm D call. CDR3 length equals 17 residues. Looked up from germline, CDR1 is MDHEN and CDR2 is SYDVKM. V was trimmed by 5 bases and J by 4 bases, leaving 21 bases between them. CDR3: CASSPARVARRNQPQHF. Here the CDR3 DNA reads TGTGCCAGCAGTCCGGCGAGGGTGGCACGGCGGAATCAGCCCCAGCATTTT.

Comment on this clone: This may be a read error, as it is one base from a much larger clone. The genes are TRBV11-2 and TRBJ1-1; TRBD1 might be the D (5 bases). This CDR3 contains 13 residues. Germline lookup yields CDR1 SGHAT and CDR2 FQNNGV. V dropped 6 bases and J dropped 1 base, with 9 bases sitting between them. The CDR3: CASRPTGNTEAFF. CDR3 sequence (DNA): TGTGCCAGCAGACCTACAGGGAACACTGAAGCTTTCTTT.

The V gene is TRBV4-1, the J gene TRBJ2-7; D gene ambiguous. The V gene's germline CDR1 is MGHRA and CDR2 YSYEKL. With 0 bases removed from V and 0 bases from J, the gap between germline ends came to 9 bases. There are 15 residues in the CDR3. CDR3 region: CASSQEVDNSYEQYF. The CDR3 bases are TGCGCCAGCAGCCAAGAAGTCGACAACTCCTACGAGCAGTACTTC.

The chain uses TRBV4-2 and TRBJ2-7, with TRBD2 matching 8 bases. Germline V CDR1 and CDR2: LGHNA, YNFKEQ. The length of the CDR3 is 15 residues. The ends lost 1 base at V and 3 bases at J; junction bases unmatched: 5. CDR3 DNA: TGTGCCAGCAGCCAAGGGACTAGCAGAAACTACGAGCAGTACTTC. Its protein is CASSQGTSRNYEQYF.

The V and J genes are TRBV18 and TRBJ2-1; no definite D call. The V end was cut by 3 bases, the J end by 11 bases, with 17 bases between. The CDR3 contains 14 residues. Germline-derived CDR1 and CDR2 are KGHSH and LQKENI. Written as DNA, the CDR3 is TGTGCCAGCTCACCGGTTCCCCGCACAGATAAGCAGTTCTTC. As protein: CASSPVPRTDKQFF.

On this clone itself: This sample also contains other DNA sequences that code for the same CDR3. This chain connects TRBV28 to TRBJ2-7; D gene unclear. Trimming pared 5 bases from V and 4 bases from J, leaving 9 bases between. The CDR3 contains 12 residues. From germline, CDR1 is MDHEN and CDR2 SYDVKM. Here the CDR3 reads CASSLFPYEQYF. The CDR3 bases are TGTGCCAGCAGTCTCTTTCCGTACGAGCAGTACTTC. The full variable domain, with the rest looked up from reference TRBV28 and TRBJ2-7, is DVKVTQSSRYLVKRTGEKVFLECVQDMDHENMFWYRQDPGLGLRLIYFSYDVKMKEKGDIPEGYSVSREKKERFSLILESASTNQTSMYLCASSLFPYEQYFGPGTRLTVT.

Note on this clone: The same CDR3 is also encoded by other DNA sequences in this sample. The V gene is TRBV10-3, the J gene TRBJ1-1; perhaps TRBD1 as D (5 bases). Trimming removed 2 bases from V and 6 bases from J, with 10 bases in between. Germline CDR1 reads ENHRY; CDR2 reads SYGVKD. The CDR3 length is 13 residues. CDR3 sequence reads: CAISEGQGAEAFF. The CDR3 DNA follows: TGTGCCATCAGTGAGGGGCAGGGCGCTGAAGCTTTCTTT.

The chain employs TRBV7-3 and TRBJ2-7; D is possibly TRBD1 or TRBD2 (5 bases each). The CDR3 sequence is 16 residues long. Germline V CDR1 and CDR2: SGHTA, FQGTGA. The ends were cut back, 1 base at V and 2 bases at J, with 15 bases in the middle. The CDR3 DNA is TGTGCCAGCAGCTTAAGGCAGGGAGTAGGGGCCTACGAGCAGTACTTC. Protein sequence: CASSLRQGVGAYEQYF.

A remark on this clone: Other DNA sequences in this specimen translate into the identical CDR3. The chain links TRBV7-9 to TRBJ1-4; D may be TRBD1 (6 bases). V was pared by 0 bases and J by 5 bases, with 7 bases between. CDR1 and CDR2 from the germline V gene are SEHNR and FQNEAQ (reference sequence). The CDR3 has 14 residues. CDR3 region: CASSLAGGNEKLFF. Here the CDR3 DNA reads TGTGCCAGCAGCTTAGCAGGGGGAAATGAAAAACTGTTTTTT.

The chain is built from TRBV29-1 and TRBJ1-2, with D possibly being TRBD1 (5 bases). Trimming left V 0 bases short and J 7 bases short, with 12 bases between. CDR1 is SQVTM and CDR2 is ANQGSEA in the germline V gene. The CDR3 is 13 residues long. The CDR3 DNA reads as TGCAGCGTTGAAGAAACGAGGGGCCTTGGCTACACCTTC. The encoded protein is CSVEETRGLGYTF.

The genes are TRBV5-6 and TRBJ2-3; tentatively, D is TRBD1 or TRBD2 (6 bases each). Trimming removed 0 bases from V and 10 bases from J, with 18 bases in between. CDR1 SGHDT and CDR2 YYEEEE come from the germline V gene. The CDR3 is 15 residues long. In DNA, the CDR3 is TGTGCCAGCAGCTTGGGGCCCCAAGGGGGGAACGCGCAGTATTTT. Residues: CASSLGPQGGNAQYF.

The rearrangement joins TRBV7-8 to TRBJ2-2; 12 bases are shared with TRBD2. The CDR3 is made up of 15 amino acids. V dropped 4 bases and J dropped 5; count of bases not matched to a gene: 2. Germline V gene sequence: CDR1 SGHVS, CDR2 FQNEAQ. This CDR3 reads CASSSTSGRTGELFF. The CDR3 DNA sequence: TGTGCCAGCAGCTCCACTAGCGGGAGGACCGGGGAGCTGTTTTTT.

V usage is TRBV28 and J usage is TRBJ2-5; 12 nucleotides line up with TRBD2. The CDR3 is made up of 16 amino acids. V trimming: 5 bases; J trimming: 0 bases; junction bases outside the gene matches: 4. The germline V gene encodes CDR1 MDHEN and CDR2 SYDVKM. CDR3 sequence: CASSPLAGGYQETQYF. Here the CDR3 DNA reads TGTGCCAGCAGTCCCCTAGCGGGAGGGTACCAAGAGACCCAGTACTTC. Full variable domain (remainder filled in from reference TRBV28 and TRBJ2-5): DVKVTQSSRYLVKRTGEKVFLECVQDMDHENMFWYRQDPGLGLRLIYFSYDVKMKEKGDIPEGYSVSREKKERFSLILESASTNQTSMYLCASSPLAGGYQETQYFGPGTRLLVL.

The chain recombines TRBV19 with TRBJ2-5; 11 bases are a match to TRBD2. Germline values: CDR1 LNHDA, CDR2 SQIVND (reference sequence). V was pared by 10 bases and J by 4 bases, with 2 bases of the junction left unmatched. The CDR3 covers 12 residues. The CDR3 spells CATGTSGETQYF. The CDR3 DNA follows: TGTGCCACCGGGACTAGCGGAGAGACCCAGTACTTC.